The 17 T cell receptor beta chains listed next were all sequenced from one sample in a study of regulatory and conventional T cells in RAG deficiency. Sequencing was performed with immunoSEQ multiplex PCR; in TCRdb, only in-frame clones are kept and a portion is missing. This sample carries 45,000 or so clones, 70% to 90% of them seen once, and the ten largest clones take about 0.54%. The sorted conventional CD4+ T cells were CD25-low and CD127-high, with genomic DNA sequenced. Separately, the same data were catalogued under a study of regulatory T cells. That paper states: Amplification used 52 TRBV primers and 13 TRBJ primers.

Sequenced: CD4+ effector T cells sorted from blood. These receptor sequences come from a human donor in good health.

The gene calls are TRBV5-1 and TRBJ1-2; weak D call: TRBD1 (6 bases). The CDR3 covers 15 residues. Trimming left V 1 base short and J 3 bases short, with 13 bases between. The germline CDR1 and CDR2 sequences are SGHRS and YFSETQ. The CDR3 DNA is TGCGCCAGCAGCTTGTCAGGGGCTACCCACTATGGCTACACCTTC. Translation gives CASSLSGATHYGYTF.

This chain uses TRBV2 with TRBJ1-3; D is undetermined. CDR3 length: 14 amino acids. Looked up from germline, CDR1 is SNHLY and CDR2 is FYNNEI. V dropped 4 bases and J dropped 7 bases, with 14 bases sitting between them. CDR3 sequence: CASSVTEVINTIYF. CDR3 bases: TGTGCCAGCAGTGTAACAGAGGTTATTAACACCATATATTTT.

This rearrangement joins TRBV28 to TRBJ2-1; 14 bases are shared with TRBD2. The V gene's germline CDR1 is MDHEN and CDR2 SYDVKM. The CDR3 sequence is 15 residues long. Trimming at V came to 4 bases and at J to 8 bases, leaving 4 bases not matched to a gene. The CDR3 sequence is CASSYGLAGGDEQFF. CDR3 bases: TGTGCCAGCAGTTATGGACTAGCGGGAGGAGATGAGCAGTTCTTC.

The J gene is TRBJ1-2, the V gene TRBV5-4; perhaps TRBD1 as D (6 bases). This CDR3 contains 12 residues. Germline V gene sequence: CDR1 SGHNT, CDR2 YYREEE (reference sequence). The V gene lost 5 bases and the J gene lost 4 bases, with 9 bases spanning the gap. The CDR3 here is CASSLDSYGYTF. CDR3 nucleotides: TGTGCCAGCAGTCTGGACAGCTATGGCTACACCTTC.

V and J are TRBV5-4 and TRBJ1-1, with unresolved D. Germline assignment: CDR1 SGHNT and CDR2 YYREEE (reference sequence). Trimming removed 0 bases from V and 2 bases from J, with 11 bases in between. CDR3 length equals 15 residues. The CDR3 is CASSLVQAQNTEAFF. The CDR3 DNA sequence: TGTGCCAGCAGCTTGGTTCAGGCACAAAACACTGAAGCTTTCTTT.

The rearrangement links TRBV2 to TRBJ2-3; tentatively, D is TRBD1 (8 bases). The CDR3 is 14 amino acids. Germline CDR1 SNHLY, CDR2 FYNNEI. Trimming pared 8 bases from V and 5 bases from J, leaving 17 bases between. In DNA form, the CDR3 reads TGTGCCAGCTCCACAGGGGGGGATGGAGATACGCAGTATTTT. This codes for CASSTGGDGDTQYF.

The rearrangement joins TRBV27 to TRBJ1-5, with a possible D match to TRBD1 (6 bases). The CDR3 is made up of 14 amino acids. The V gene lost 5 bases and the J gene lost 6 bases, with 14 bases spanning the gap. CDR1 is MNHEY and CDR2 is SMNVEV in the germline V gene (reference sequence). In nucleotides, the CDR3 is TGTGCCAGCAGTGACAGGTATCAATTTCAGCCCCAGCATTTT. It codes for CASSDRYQFQPQHF.

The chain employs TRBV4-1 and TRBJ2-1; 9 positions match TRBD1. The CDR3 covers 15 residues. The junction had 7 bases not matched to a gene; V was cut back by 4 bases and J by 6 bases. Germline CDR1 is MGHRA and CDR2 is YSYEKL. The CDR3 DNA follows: TGCGCCAGCAGCCCGGGACAGGGTTTCAGCAATGAGCAGTTCTTC. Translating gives CASSPGQGFSNEQFF.

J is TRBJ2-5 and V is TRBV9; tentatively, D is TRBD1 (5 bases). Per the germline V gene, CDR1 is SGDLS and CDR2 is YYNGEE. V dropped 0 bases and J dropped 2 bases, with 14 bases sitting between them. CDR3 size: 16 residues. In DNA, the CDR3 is TGTGCCAGCAGCGTAGCTTCAGGACAAACACAAGAGACCCAGTACTTC. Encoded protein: CASSVASGQTQETQYF.

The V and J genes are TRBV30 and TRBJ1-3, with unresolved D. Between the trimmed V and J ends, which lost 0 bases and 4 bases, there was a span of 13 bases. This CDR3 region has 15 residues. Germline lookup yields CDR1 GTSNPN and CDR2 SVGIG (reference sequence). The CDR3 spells CAWSVQWRVGNTIYF. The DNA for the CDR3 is TGTGCCTGGAGTGTACAATGGAGGGTGGGAAACACCATATATTTT. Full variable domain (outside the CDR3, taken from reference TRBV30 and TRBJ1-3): SQTIHQWPATLVQPVGSPLSLECTVEGTSNPNLYWYRQAAGRGLQLLFYSVGIGQISSEVPQNLSASRPQDRQFILSSKKLLLSDSGFYLCAWSVQWRVGNTIYFGEGSWLTVV.

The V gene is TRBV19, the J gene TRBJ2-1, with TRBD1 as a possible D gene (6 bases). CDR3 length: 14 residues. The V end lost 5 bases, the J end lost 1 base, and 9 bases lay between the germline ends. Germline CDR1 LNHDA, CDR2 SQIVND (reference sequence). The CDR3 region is CASSPGASYNEQFF. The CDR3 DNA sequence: TGTGCCAGTAGTCCAGGGGCGTCCTACAATGAGCAGTTCTTC. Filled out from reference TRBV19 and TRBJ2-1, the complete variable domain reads DGGITQSPKYLFRKEGQNVTLSCEQNLNHDAMYWYRQDPGQGLRLIYYSQIVNDFQKGDIAEGYSVSREKKESFPLTVTSAQKNPTAFYLCASSPGASYNEQFFGPGTRLTVL.

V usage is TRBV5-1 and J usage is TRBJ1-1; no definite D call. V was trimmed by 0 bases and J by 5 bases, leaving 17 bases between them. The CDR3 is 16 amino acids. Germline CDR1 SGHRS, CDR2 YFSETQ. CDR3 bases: TGCGCCAGCAGCTTGGCAAGCGGGTTGGGGTCTACTGAAGCTTTCTTT. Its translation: CASSLASGLGSTEAFF.

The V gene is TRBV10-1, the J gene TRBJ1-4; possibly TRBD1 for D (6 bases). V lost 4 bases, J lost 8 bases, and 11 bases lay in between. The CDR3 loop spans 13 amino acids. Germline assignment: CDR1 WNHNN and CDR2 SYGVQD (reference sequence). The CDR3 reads CASSAGVGEKLFF. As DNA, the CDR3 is TGCGCCAGCAGTGCAGGGGTTGGGGAAAAACTGTTTTTT.

CDR3 sequence (DNA): TGTGCCAGCAGTGAAGCGGCACCCCGGTTGGGGCCCCTCCACTTT. Translation gives CASSEAAPRLGPLHF. The chain links TRBV6-1 to TRBJ1-6, with D hard to call. CDR3 length: 15 amino acids. Germline V gene data show CDR1 as MNHNS and CDR2 as SASEGT. V shed 0 bases and J shed 13 bases, with 16 bases lying between them.

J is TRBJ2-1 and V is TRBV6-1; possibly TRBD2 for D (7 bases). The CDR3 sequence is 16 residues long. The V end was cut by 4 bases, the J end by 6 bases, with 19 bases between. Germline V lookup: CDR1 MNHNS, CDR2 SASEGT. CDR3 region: CASSVRLAEGGNEQFF. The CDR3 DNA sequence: TGTGCCAGCAGTGTCCGGCTAGCGGAGGGGGGCAATGAGCAGTTCTTC.

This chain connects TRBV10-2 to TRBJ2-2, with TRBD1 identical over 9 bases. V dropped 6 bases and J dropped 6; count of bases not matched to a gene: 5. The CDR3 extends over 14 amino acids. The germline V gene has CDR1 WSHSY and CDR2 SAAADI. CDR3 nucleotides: TGCGCCAGCAGACCTACAGGGGGCCCCGGGGAGCTGTTTTTT. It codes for CASRPTGGPGELFF.

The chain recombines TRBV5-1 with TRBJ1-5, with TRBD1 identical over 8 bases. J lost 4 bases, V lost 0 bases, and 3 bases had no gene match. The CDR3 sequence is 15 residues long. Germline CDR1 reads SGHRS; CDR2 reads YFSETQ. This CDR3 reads CASSLDGQGNQPQHF. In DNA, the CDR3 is TGCGCCAGCAGCTTGGACGGACAGGGTAATCAGCCCCAGCATTTT.